This TCR beta chain appears in the sequencing data of a study of T cell responses to AZD1222 COVID-19 vaccine. Study conclusions and caveats: Spike regions recognized by vaccine-associated CD4 TCRs spanned the protein, led by 160-218 and 743-854. Breadth and depth of Spike-specific TCRs rose after two AZD1222 doses.

Some second doses came at about 4 weeks and others at about 12 weeks; these were pooled. The table came from immunoSEQ multiplex PCR; TCRdb's copy has only in-frame clones and leaves some out. The table includes about 130,000 clones, 80% to 95% detected once. Turning to this clone: The antigen is unknown.

This CDR3 spans 17 amino acids. The V end was cut by 3 bases, the J end by 0 bases, with 18 bases between. Germline CDR1 and CDR2: SGHRS and YFSETQ. This TCR came from an adult who received the AZD1222 COVID-19 vaccine. The rearrangement joins TRBV5-1 to TRBJ1-1, with TRBD1 as a possible D gene (5 bases). The source material was peripheral blood, sampled 28 days after the second AZD1222 dose. The CDR3 protein is CASSSTSARALNTEAFF. As DNA, the CDR3 is TGCGCCAGCAGCTCCACTTCCGCCAGGGCCCTGAACACTGAAGCTTTCTTT. Full variable domain (remainder filled in from reference TRBV5-1 and TRBJ1-1): KAGVTQTPRYLIKTRGQQVTLSCSPISGHRSVSWYQQTPGQGLQFLFEYFSETQRNKGNFPGRFSGRQFSNSRSEMNVSTLELGDSALYLCASSSTSARALNTEAFFGQGTRLTVV.